These T cell receptor beta chains were read from a single sample in a study of CD8 T cells in ankylosing spondylitis. TCRdb ran MiXCR on the 5' RACE reads and lists one entry per CDR3 protein. The sample consists of fewer than 400,000 distinct CDR3 sequences, around 8% of them appearing once. Source material: blood, either unsorted or a sorted T cell fraction (not recorded which). These receptors were collected from a male donor with ankylosing spondylitis. Each CDR3 is given with its conserved first and last residue. The D gene is left open where the match is weak. The listing skips clone size in some rows; elsewhere it reads once, few, many or a size class.

D gene	V gene	clone size	J gene	CDR3 DNA	CDR3 protein
TRBD1	TRBV19	few	TRBJ2-2	TGTGCCAGTAGTACCAGGACAGGGGCCCACACCGGGGAGCTGTTTTTT	CASSTRTGAHTGELFF
TRBD2	TRBV4-3	few	TRBJ2-3	TGCGCCAGCAGCCAAGCTCTTTGGGGGGGTCCGACAGATACGCAGTATTTT	CASSQALWGGPTDTQYF
NA	TRBV3-1	NA	TRBJ2-1	TGTGCCAGCAGCCGAAACTGGGAGAGGACCTACAATGAGCAGTTCTTC	CASSRNWERTYNEQFF
NA	TRBV11-3	few	TRBJ2-5	TGTGCCAGCAGCTTGGTGTGGGGACGGGGAGAGACCCAGTACTTC	CASSLVWGRGETQYF
TRBD2	TRBV19	NA	TRBJ2-1	TGTGCCAGTACCCCGGGTCTGGGACTAGCGGAACACAATGAGCAGTTCTTC	CASTPGLGLAEHNEQFF
TRBD2	TRBV19	NA	TRBJ2-7	TGTGCCAGTACCAATCTGCGGGGGAGGGACGGCGGCGAGCAGTACTTC	CASTNLRGRDGGEQYF
TRBD2	TRBV27	many	TRBJ2-3	TGTGCCAGCAGTTTAGCGGGAGGCCCCCCAGCAATGTATTTT	CASSLAGGPPAMYF
TRBD1	TRBV4-1	NA	TRBJ2-5	TGCGCCAGCAGCGCACTAACAGGGGTGGAGACCCAGTACTTC	CASSALTGVETQYF
TRBD1	TRBV3-1	many	TRBJ1-3	TGTGCCAGCAGCAGCGACAGGGAGATTGGAAACACCATATATTTT	CASSSDREIGNTIYF
NA	TRBV14	NA	TRBJ2-7	TGTGCCAGCAGCCAATCCGGGGCGGCCTTTCGCGAGCAGTACTTC	CASSQSGAAFREQYF
TRBD2	TRBV7-9	few	TRBJ2-5	TGTGCCAGCAGCTTAAGGCGGGAGCGGTCAGAGACCCAGTACTTC	CASSLRRERSETQYF
NA	TRBV2	few	TRBJ2-5	TGTGCCAGCAGTGAGGTCACAGGGAGTGGAGAGACCCAGTACTTC	CASSEVTGSGETQYF
TRBD2	TRBV12-3/TRBV12-4	many	TRBJ2-1	TGTGCCAGCAGCGTAGCGGGATGGTCCTACAATGAGCAGTTCTTC	CASSVAGWSYNEQFF
NA	TRBV27	few	TRBJ2-7	TGTGCCAGCAGTTTATACGGGGGCCCGACTACCTACGAGCAGTACTTC	CASSLYGGPTTYEQYF
TRBD2	TRBV5-1	many	TRBJ2-1	TGCGCCAGCAGCGGATCTAGCGGGAGGGCCCCATACAATGAGCAGTTCTTC	CASSGSSGRAPYNEQFF
NA	TRBV10-3	NA	TRBJ1-5	TGTGCCATCAGTGAGAGGGCCCATCAGCCCCAGCATTTT	CAISERAHQPQHF
TRBD1	TRBV11-2	many	TRBJ2-3	TGTGCCAGCAGCTGGGGACAGCACACAGATACGCAGTATTTT	CASSWGQHTDTQYF
NA	TRBV5-6	NA	TRBJ1-2	TGTGCCAGCAGCTTCCCATCTCTCCGGGTCGGCGGCTACACCTTC	CASSFPSLRVGGYTF
NA	TRBV10-3	NA	TRBJ2-7	TGTGCCATCAGTGAGGGGCCTCGTTTTCGAAACCTTTCCTACGAGCAGTACTTC	CAISEGPRFRNLSYEQYF
NA	TRBV20-1	many	TRBJ1-1	TGCAGTGCTAGAGAGGGCGTTATTGAAGCTTTCTTT	CSAREGVIEAFF
NA	TRBV6-2/TRBV6-3	NA	TRBJ2-3	TGTGCCAGCAGTAAGGACGGAGGATTCACAGATACGCAGTATTTT	CASSKDGGFTDTQYF
TRBD1	TRBV5-1	few	TRBJ2-1	TGCGCCAGCAGCTTCGACAGGGTCTCGTTAAATGAGCAGTTCTTC	CASSFDRVSLNEQFF
TRBD1	TRBV18	NA	TRBJ1-5	TGTGCCAGCTCACCAAGACAGGGTTCGGATCAGCCCCAGCATTTT	CASSPRQGSDQPQHF
NA	TRBV2	many	TRBJ2-3	TGTGCCAGCAAGTACACCTACACAGATACGCAGTATTTT	CASKYTYTDTQYF
NA	TRBV12-3/TRBV12-4	few	TRBJ1-5	TGTGCCAGCAGTTCCAGGGGCGATAGCAATCAGCCCCAGCATTTT	CASSSRGDSNQPQHF
NA	TRBV9	NA	TRBJ2-3	TGTGCCAGCAGCGTAGGGTTTGCAGATACGCAGTATTTT	CASSVGFADTQYF
TRBD2	TRBV3-1	few	TRBJ2-7	TGTGCCAGCAGCCAAGCCCTAGCGGGGTTACTTCCCTACGAGCAGTACTTC	CASSQALAGLLPYEQYF
TRBD2	TRBV7-6	NA	TRBJ2-1	TGTGCCAGCAGCTTACCGCTAGCGGGAGCTGAGCAGTTCTTC	CASSLPLAGAEQFF
TRBD2	TRBV20-1	few	TRBJ2-2	TGCAGTGCCCTCAAGGCTAGCGGTAACACCGGGGAGCTGTTTTTT	CSALKASGNTGELFF
NA	TRBV12-3/TRBV12-4	few	TRBJ2-1	TGTGCCAGCCCGCTTTGGCAGTTCTTC	CASPLWQFF
TRBD2	TRBV14	NA	TRBJ2-2	TGTGCCAGCAGCCGTCAGCGGGAGGGCGGGGAGCTGTTTTTT	CASSRQREGGELFF
NA	TRBV28	NA	TRBJ2-1	TGTGCCAGCAGTTTAGGGGAGTGGGTATATGAGCAGTTCTTC	CASSLGEWVYEQFF
NA	TRBV29-1	few	TRBJ2-2	TGCAGCGTTGAAAGGGGTGACAGAAGCACCGGGGAGCTGTTTTTT	CSVERGDRSTGELFF
NA	TRBV6-2/TRBV6-3	few	TRBJ1-5	TGTGCCAGCAGAGCAGGGACAAGCAATCAGCCCCAGCATTTT	CASRAGTSNQPQHF
NA	TRBV18	NA	TRBJ1-4	TGTGCCAGCTCACCCCCCGTGGACACTACAACTAATGAAAAACTGTTTTTT	CASSPPVDTTTNEKLFF
NA	TRBV4-2	many	TRBJ1-5	TGTGCCAGCAGCCTGTCCCCACAGAGCAATCAGCCCCAGCATTTT	CASSLSPQSNQPQHF
NA	TRBV20-1	few	TRBJ2-5	TGCAGTGCTAGAGACCAAAGGGAGACCCAGTACTTC	CSARDQRETQYF
NA	TRBV6-5	few	TRBJ2-3	TGTGCCAGCAGTTCCGGGACTCACCTTAGCACAGATACGCAGTATTTT	CASSSGTHLSTDTQYF
TRBD2	TRBV2	NA	TRBJ2-7	TGTGCCAGCACTGGGTTGACTAGCGGGAGTCAGGACGAGCAGTACTTC	CASTGLTSGSQDEQYF
TRBD1	TRBV10-2	many	TRBJ2-1	TGCGCCAGCAGTGGTCGACAGGGCCGCTCCTACAATGAGCAGTTCTTC	CASSGRQGRSYNEQFF
TRBD1	TRBV5-1	few	TRBJ1-1	TGCGCCAGCAGCCTCGGACAGGGCAGGAACACTGAAGCTTTCTTT	CASSLGQGRNTEAFF
NA	TRBV20-1	few	TRBJ1-3	TGCAGTGCCCACTCTGGAAACACCATATATTTT	CSAHSGNTIYF
NA	TRBV7-8	few	TRBJ1-5	TGTGCCAGCAGCTTATCTGGCAGGACCAATCAGCCCCAGCATTTT	CASSLSGRTNQPQHF
NA	TRBV29-1	NA	TRBJ2-3	TGCAGCGTTGAGTTTCAGGTGGATACGCAGTATTTT	CSVEFQVDTQYF
NA	TRBV20-1	NA	TRBJ1-4	TGCAGTGCTTTAGACTCGCTTGGAGAAAAACTGTTTTTT	CSALDSLGEKLFF
NA	TRBV15	few	TRBJ2-1	TGTGCCACCAGCAGCCCGAGGGGGGGGGAAGTCGAGCAGTTCTTC	CATSSPRGGEVEQFF
TRBD1	TRBV2	many	TRBJ2-2	TGTGCCAGCCGGGACAGGGTCACCACCGGGGAGCTGTTTTTT	CASRDRVTTGELFF
NA	TRBV4-2	few	TRBJ1-4	TGTGCCAGCAGTCCTGGGCGCACCGCAACTAATGAAAAACTGTTTTTT	CASSPGRTATNEKLFF
NA	TRBV12-3/TRBV12-4	many	TRBJ2-7	TGTGCCAGCAGTTCGTCCGGGGGTGAGCAGTACTTC	CASSSSGGEQYF
NA	TRBV29-1	NA	TRBJ1-2	TGCAGCGAAAGGCTGGGAAATGGCTACACCTTC	CSERLGNGYTF
NA	TRBV28	NA	TRBJ1-4	TGTGCCAGCAGCTTCTATGGGCAGCTTAATGAAAAACTGTTTTTT	CASSFYGQLNEKLFF
NA	TRBV12-3/TRBV12-4	NA	TRBJ1-3	TGTGCCAGCAGTCGGACGGGGGTCTCTGGAAACACCATATATTTT	CASSRTGVSGNTIYF
TRBD1	TRBV27	many	TRBJ1-6	TGTGCCAGCAGTTCACAGGGGTGGTCATCACCCCTCCACTTT	CASSSQGWSSPLHF
TRBD2	TRBV28	many	TRBJ2-5	TGTGCCAGCAGTTTCTCTGGGACTAGCGGCCAAGAGACCCAGTACTTC	CASSFSGTSGQETQYF
TRBD2	TRBV19	few	TRBJ2-1	TGTGCCAGTACCCTAGCGGGAGAGGAGCAGTTCTTC	CASTLAGEEQFF